These 27 T cell receptor beta chains originate from one sample sequenced in a study of blood T cell repertoires in COVID-19 (TCRdb year 2020). Receptor libraries were prepared by the immunoSEQ multiplex PCR assay. This is the immuneACCESS table as TCRdb keeps it, with only in-frame sequences that have V and J called. A part of the clones is gone; compared with another copy, unresolved V genes explain less than half, and the rest is unexplained. The sample table contains more than 90,000 clones; only one count was recorded for almost 95% of them. Of the sample, around 6% falls within the top ten clones. Source material: peripheral blood. These receptors were taken from a man over 45 with active COVID-19.

The chain uses TRBV2 and TRBJ2-5; D perhaps matches TRBD2 (5 bases). Germline CDR1 and CDR2: SNHLY and FYNNEI. Between the trimmed V and J ends, which lost 4 bases and 2 bases, there was a span of 8 bases. CDR3 size: 13 residues. DNA for the CDR3: TGTGCCAGCAGTGTGAGCGGACAAGAGACCCAGTACTTC. Translating gives CASSVSGQETQYF.

This clone was found many times. CDR3 loop: CAWSVNPERWNYGYTF. CDR3 sequence (DNA): TGTGCCTGGAGTGTTAACCCGGAGAGATGGAACTATGGCTACACCTTC. The genes are TRBV30 and TRBJ1-2, with D unresolved. The length of the CDR3 is 16 residues. Per germline, CDR1 GTSNPN and CDR2 SVGIG (reference sequence). The V and J ends lost 0 bases and 2 bases respectively, with 16 bases between them. The complete variable domain, with remaining parts taken from reference TRBV30 and TRBJ1-2, reads SQTIHQWPATLVQPVGSPLSLECTVEGTSNPNLYWYRQAAGRGLQLLFYSVGIGQISSEVPQNLSASRPQDRQFILSSKKLLLSDSGFYLCAWSVNPERWNYGYTFGSGTRLTVV.

This rearrangement joins TRBV12-3 or TRBV12-4 to TRBJ1-2, with 7 bases aligning to TRBD1. Germline trimming cut 5 bases from V and 7 bases from J; bases unmatched to any gene: 7. The CDR3 is made up of 13 amino acids. As DNA, the CDR3 is TGTGCCAGCAGTCTGACAGGGCCGTCTGGCTACACCTTC. Its protein is CASSLTGPSGYTF.

The rearrangement joins TRBV5-1 to TRBJ2-5; no clear D gene. V shed 5 bases and J shed 1 base, with 9 bases lying between them. From germline, CDR1 is SGHRS and CDR2 YFSETQ. The CDR3 is made up of 13 amino acids. Here the CDR3 DNA reads TGCGCCAGCAGGGAGACCGGCCAAGAGACCCAGTACTTC. Residues: CASRETGQETQYF.

The DNA for the CDR3 is TGTGCCACCCTGCGGACTGACAATGAGCAGTTCTTC. It is translated as CATLRTDNEQFF. The V call is TRBV19, the J call TRBJ2-1, with D tentatively TRBD2 (5 bases). Looked up from germline, CDR1 is LNHDA and CDR2 is SQIVND (reference sequence). The CDR3 length is 12 residues. V lost 10 bases, J lost 5 bases, and 12 bases lay in between.

This sequence joins TRBV11-2 and TRBJ2-7; TRBD1 aligns across 7 bases. Germline CDR1 SGHAT, CDR2 FQNNGV. The CDR3 contains 15 residues. V shed 1 base and J 3 bases; nucleotides not matched to a gene: 6. DNA for the CDR3: TGTGCCAGCAGCTTAGCCAGGGGGTCTTTCTACGAGCAGTACTTC. Residues: CASSLARGSFYEQYF.

The gene calls are TRBV3-1 (or the pseudogene TRBV3-2) and TRBJ1-2; D ambiguous. Germline CDR1 and CDR2: LGHDT and YNNKEL (reference sequence). Trimming left V 0 bases short and J 2 bases short, with 4 bases between. There are 13 residues in the CDR3. CDR3 coding DNA: TGTGCCAGCAGCCAAGAAATAAACTATGGCTACACCTTC. Protein: CASSQEINYGYTF.

This chain connects TRBV5-1 to TRBJ2-2; TRBD1 matches at 7 bases. J lost 6 bases, V lost 3 bases, and 8 bases had no gene match. The CDR3 runs to 15 residues. Looked up from germline, CDR1 is SGHRS and CDR2 is YFSETQ. DNA for the CDR3: TGCGCCAGCAGCTCAAGAGGGGGCGCGGCCGGGGAGCTGTTTTTT. This translates into CASSSRGGAAGELFF.

This chain links TRBV25-1 with TRBJ2-3, with D unresolved. V was pared by 6 bases and J by 1 base, with 11 bases between. Germline V gene data show CDR1 as MGHDK and CDR2 as SYGVNS. This CDR3 region has 14 residues. The CDR3 coding sequence is TGTGCCAGCAGCCGCCGGGTAGGCACAGATACGCAGTATTTT. The encoded protein is CASSRRVGTDTQYF.

The genes are TRBV5-1 and TRBJ2-7; TRBD1 matches at 7 bases. Germline CDR1 and CDR2: SGHRS and YFSETQ. J lost 5 bases, V lost 0 bases, and 8 bases had no gene match. The CDR3 is 15 amino acids. CDR3 sequence (DNA): TGCGCCAGCAGCTTGGAACCGGGACAGTTCGACGAGCAGTACTTC. This codes for CASSLEPGQFDEQYF.

This chain joins TRBV5-1 and TRBJ2-1, with D possibly matching TRBD2 (5 bases). Germline V gene lookup returns CDR1 SGHRS and CDR2 YFSETQ. This CDR3 is built from 12 residues. Trimming left V 3 bases short and J 10 bases short, with 11 bases between. DNA for the CDR3: TGCGCCAGCAGCTGGGAGACGGAGGAGCAGTTCTTC. Its translation: CASSWETEEQFF.

This clone was seen only a few times. This sequence joins TRBV13 and TRBJ1-1; tentatively, D is TRBD1 (5 bases). The CDR3 has 14 residues. V lost 3 bases to trimming and J lost 0 bases, with 8 bases between them. Germline-derived CDR1 and CDR2 are PRHDT and FYEKMQ (reference sequence). CDR3 DNA sequence: TGTGCCAGCAGCTTCACAGGCATGAACACTGAAGCTTTCTTT. This gives the protein CASSFTGMNTEAFF.

The chain links TRBV24-1 to TRBJ2-2, with TRBD2 as a possible D gene (6 bases). Germline V lookup: CDR1 KGHDR, CDR2 SFDVKD. This CDR3 is 14 amino acids long. V dropped 9 bases and J dropped 5 bases, with 15 bases sitting between them. The CDR3 protein is CATSRGFGTGELFF. The CDR3 coding sequence is TGTGCCACCTCCCGGGGGTTTGGGACCGGGGAGCTGTTTTTT.

This clone showed up just a few times. The chain carries TRBV12-3 or TRBV12-4 and TRBJ1-1, with TRBD1 identical over 7 bases. The CDR3 has 13 residues. Trimming removed 5 bases from V and 6 bases from J; junction bases left unmatched: 6. CDR3 amino acids: CASSQSGGPEAFF. The CDR3 nucleotides are TGTGCCAGCAGTCAGTCAGGGGGGCCTGAAGCTTTCTTT.

This clone was seen only once. The chain employs TRBV23-1 and TRBJ2-3; 9 bases align to TRBD2. TRBV23-1 belongs to the ORF category, with a function that is uncertain. The CDR3 runs to 18 residues. J was trimmed by 3 bases and V by 2 bases; bases with no gene match: 12. The CDR3 DNA sequence: TGCGCCAGCAGTCAACCAGGTCGGGCTAGCGGGAAAACAGATACGCAGTATTTT. This codes for CASSQPGRASGKTDTQYF.

The chain joins TRBV4-1 to TRBJ2-4, with a tentative D call TRBD2 (5 bases). The ends were cut back, 0 bases at V and 1 base at J, with 22 bases in the middle. Looked up from germline, CDR1 is MGHRA and CDR2 is YSYEKL. The CDR3 sequence is 20 residues long. The CDR3 coding sequence is TGCGCCAGCAGCCAAGAAGGCCAGCGGTGGGCGGAAGGGGCCAAAAACATTCAGTACTTC. This gives the protein CASSQEGQRWAEGAKNIQYF.

J is TRBJ2-7 and V is TRBV5-1; D possibly corresponds to TRBD1 (5 bases). CDR3 size: 14 residues. Germline CDR1 reads SGHRS; CDR2 reads YFSETQ. V was clipped by 0 bases and J by 5 bases, with 12 bases between them. CDR3 in amino acids: CASSLGGSFDEQYF. The CDR3 coding sequence is TGCGCCAGCAGCTTGGGGGGCAGTTTCGACGAGCAGTACTTC.

This clone appeared a single time. The genes are TRBV6-5 and TRBJ2-3; 7 nucleotides match TRBD2. With V trimmed by 10 bases and J by 3 bases, 7 bases remained unmatched. CDR1 is MNHEY and CDR2 is SVGAGI in the germline V gene. The CDR3 is 13 residues long. CDR3 in amino acids: CATSGGGTDTQYF. CDR3 in DNA: TGTGCCACCTCGGGGGGAGGGACAGATACGCAGTATTTT.

This chain connects TRBV18 to TRBJ1-6, with 8 bases fitting TRBD1. Germline V gene sequence: CDR1 KGHSH, CDR2 LQKENI. CDR3 length: 15 amino acids. After removal of 2 bases from V and 10 bases from J, the junction contained 7 bases not matched to a gene. CDR3 protein: CASSPSGQGQSPLHF. The CDR3 DNA is TGTGCCAGCTCACCATCCGGACAGGGTCAGTCACCCCTCCACTTT. The variable domain in full, with the rest retrieved from reference TRBV18 and TRBJ1-6, is NAGVMQNPRHLVRRRGQEARLRCSPMKGHSHVYWYRQLPEEGLKFMVYLQKENIIDESGMPKERFSAEFPKEGPSILRIQQVVRGDSAAYFCASSPSGQGQSPLHFGNGTRLTVT.

The chain is built from TRBV6-4 and TRBJ1-1; no reliable D call. CDR1 is MRHNA, CDR2 SNTAGT, per germline. This CDR3 is built from 13 residues. V lost 5 bases, J lost 1 base, and 8 bases lay in between. CDR3 coding DNA: TGTGCCAGCAGTATTAACACGAACACTGAAGCTTTCTTT. Its translation is CASSINTNTEAFF.

This chain uses TRBV5-6 with TRBJ1-6; a weak D match, TRBD1 (6 bases). Germline V gene data show CDR1 as SGHDT and CDR2 as YYEEEE. V was shortened by 0 bases and J by 5 bases, with 12 bases between the two germline ends. The CDR3 is made up of 16 amino acids. The CDR3 here is CASSLGGRGNNSPLHF. CDR3 DNA sequence: TGTGCCAGCAGCTTGGGGGGCAGGGGAAATAATTCACCCCTCCACTTT.

The CDR3 region is CASRTPPGEQFF. In DNA form, the CDR3 reads TGTGCCAGCAGAACCCCTCCAGGCGAGCAGTTCTTC. The V gene is TRBV7-9, the J gene TRBJ2-1; no clear D gene. Deletions cut 6 bases from V and 10 bases from J, with 13 bases between. CDR1 is SEHNR, CDR2 FQNEAQ, per germline (reference sequence). The CDR3 has 12 amino acids.

This rearrangement joins TRBV2 to TRBJ2-7; no clear D gene. The CDR3 has 13 amino acids. The germline CDR1 and CDR2 sequences are SNHLY and FYNNEI. Trimming removed 6 bases from V and 2 bases from J, with 11 bases in between. The CDR3 DNA reads TGTGCCAGCAGCGCGGAGTTAGCCTACGAGCAGTACTTC. This sequence encodes CASSAELAYEQYF. Using reference TRBV2 and TRBJ2-7 for the parts outside the CDR3, the full variable domain is EPEVTQTPSHQVTQMGQEVILRCVPISNHLYFYWYRQILGQKVEFLVSFYNNEISEKSEIFDDQFSVERPDGSNFTLKIRSTKLEDSAMYFCASSAELAYEQYFGPGTRLTVT.

This chain links TRBV10-3 with TRBJ2-7; 7 bases are shared with TRBD2. Per germline, CDR1 ENHRY and CDR2 SYGVKD. The CDR3 loop spans 13 amino acids. Trimming cost V 11 bases and J 4 bases; bases outside gene matches: 11. In nucleotides, the CDR3 is TGTGCCGCCAGTCAACTAGCGAAGTACGAGCAGTACTTC. This sequence encodes CAASQLAKYEQYF.

Here the CDR3 reads CASSQRRGLDEQFF. Here the CDR3 DNA reads TGTGCCAGCAGCCAAAGAAGGGGGCTAGATGAGCAGTTCTTC. The chain joins TRBV3-1 (or the pseudogene TRBV3-2) to TRBJ2-1; 7 bases map to TRBD1. The CDR3 covers 14 residues. Per the germline V gene, CDR1 is LGHDT and CDR2 is YNNKEL (reference sequence). With V trimmed by 2 bases and J by 8 bases, 6 bases remained unmatched.

V and J are TRBV27 and TRBJ2-2; tentative D call: TRBD1 (6 bases). Germline V gene data show CDR1 as MNHEY and CDR2 as SMNVEV (reference sequence). This CDR3 is built from 14 residues. Trimming shortened V by 5 bases and J by 4 bases, and 11 bases separated the two germline ends. This chain's CDR3 is CASSLGASTGELFF. CDR3 bases: TGTGCCAGCAGTCTGGGGGCTAGCACCGGGGAGCTGTTTTTT.

The gene calls are TRBV11-2 and TRBJ2-3; TRBD2 agrees at 7 bases. CDR1 SGHAT and CDR2 FQNNGV come from the germline V gene. This CDR3 contains 16 residues. The ends lost 3 bases at V and 4 bases at J; junction bases unmatched: 10. CDR3: CASSFFGREFSDTQYF. The CDR3 DNA is TGTGCCAGCAGCTTCTTCGGGCGGGAGTTCTCAGATACGCAGTATTTT.